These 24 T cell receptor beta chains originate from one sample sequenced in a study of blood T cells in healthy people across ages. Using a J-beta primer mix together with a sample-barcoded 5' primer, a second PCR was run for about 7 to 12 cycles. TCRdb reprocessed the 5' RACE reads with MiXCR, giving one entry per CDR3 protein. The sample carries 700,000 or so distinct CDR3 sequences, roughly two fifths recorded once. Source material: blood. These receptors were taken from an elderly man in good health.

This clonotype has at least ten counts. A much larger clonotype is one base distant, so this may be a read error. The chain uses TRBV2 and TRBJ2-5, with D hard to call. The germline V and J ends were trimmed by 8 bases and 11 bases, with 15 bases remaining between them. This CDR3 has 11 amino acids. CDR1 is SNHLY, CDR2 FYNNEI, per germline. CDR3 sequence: CASGLYNEQYF. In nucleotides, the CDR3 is TGTGCCAGCGGCCTTTACAATGAGCAGTACTTC.

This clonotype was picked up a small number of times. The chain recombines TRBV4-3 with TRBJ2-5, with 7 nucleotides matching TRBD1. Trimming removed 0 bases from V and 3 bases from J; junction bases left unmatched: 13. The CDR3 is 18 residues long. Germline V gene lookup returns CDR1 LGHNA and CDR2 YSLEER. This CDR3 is CASSQDRHTRDSKETQYF. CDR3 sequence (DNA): TGCGCCAGCAGCCAAGATCGCCATACCCGGGACAGCAAAGAGACCCAGTACTTC.

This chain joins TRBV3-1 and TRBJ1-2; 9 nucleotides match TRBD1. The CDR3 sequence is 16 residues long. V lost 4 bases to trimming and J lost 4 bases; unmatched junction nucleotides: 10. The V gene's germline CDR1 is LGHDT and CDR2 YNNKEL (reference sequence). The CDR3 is CASSLGGTGSSYGYTF. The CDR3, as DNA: TGTGCCAGCAGCCTCGGAGGGACAGGGTCGAGCTATGGCTACACCTTC.

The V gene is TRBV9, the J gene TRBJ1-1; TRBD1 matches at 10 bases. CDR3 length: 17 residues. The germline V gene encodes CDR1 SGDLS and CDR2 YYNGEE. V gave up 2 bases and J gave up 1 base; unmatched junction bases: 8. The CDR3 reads CASSVDLDRGPNTEAFF. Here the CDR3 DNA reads TGTGCCAGCAGCGTTGACCTTGACAGGGGGCCGAACACTGAAGCTTTCTTT.

CDR3 nucleotides: TGCAGTGCTAGAGACCCACAGACAGGACCCAACTACGAGCAGTACTTC. It translates to CSARDPQTGPNYEQYF. The rearrangement uses TRBV20-1 and TRBJ2-4; D may be TRBD1 (6 bases). The end of the DNA fits TRBJ2-7 better, so the J call may be wrong. The V gene's germline CDR1 is DFQATT and CDR2 SNEGSKA (reference sequence). The CDR3 length is 16 residues.

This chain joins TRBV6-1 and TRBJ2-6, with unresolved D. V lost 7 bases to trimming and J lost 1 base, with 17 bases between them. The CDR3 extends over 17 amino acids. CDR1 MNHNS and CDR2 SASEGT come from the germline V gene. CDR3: CASTLQPRRSGANVLTF. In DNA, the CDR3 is TGTGCCAGCACCCTACAGCCTCGACGATCTGGGGCCAACGTCCTGACTTTC.

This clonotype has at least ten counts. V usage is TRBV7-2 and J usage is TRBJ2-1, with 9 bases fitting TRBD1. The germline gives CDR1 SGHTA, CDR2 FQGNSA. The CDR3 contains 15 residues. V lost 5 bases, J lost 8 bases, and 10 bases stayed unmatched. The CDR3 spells CASSPIPGQGYEQFF. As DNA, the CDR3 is TGTGCCAGCAGCCCGATCCCGGGACAGGGATATGAGCAGTTCTTC.

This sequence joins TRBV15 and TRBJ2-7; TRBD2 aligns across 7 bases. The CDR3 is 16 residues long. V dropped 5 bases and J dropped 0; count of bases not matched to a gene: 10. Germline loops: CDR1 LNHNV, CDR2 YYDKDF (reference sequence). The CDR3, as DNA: TGTGCCACCAGCGGATCCGGGGCTAGCGGCTCCTACGAGCAGTACTTC. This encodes CATSGSGASGSYEQYF. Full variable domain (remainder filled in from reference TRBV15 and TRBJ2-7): DAMVIQNPRYQVTQFGKPVTLSCSQTLNHNVMYWYQQKSSQAPKLLFHYYDKDFNNEADTPDNFQSRRPNTSFCFLDIRSPGLGDTAMYLCATSGSGASGSYEQYFGPGTRLTVT.

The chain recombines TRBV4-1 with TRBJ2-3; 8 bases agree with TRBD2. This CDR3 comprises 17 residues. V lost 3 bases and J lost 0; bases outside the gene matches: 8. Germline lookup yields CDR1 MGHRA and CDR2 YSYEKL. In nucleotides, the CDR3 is TGCGCCAGCAGCCACGTACCCGGGACTAGGAGCACAGATACGCAGTATTTT. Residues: CASSHVPGTRSTDTQYF.

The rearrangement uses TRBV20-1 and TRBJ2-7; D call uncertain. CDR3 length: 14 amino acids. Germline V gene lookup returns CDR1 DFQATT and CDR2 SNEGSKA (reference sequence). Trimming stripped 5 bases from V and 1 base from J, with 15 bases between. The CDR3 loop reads CSAYIYPSSYEQYF. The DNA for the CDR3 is TGCAGTGCTTATATTTACCCCTCTTCCTACGAGCAGTACTTC.

CDR3 sequence reads: CASSAGTSGSTYEQYF. CDR3 nucleotide sequence: TGTGCCAGCAGCGCCGGGACTAGCGGATCCACCTACGAGCAGTACTTC. The chain links TRBV11-3 to TRBJ2-7; the match to TRBD2 covers 11 bases. V shed 5 bases, J shed 2 bases, and the junction held 8 bases outside the gene matches. The V gene's germline CDR1 is SGHNT and CDR2 YENEEA. CDR3 length: 16 amino acids. Full variable domain (outside the CDR3, taken from reference TRBV11-3 and TRBJ2-7): EAGVVQSPRYKIIEKKQPVAFWCNPISGHNTLYWYLQNLGQGPELLIRYENEEAVDDSQLPKDRFSAERLKGVDSTLKIQPAELGDSAVYLCASSAGTSGSTYEQYFGPGTRLTVT.

Here the CDR3 reads CATSEDSTGANVLTF. The CDR3 coding sequence is TGTGCCACCAGTGAAGACAGTACGGGGGCCAACGTCCTGACTTTC. The V gene is TRBV24-1, the J gene TRBJ2-6; a weak D match, TRBD1 (5 bases). CDR1 and CDR2 (germline): KGHDR, SFDVKD. This CDR3 region has 15 residues. The germline V and J ends were trimmed by 4 bases and 4 bases, with 10 bases remaining between them.

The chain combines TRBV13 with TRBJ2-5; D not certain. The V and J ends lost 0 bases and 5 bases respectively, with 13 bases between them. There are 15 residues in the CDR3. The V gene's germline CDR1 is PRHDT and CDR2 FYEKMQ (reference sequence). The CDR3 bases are TGTGCCAGCAGCTTAGGAGGGCCCTTGGGCGAGACCCAGTACTTC. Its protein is CASSLGGPLGETQYF.

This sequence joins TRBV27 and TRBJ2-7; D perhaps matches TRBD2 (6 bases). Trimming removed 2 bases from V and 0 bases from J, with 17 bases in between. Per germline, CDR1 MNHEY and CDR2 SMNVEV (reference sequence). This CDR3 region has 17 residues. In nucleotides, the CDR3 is TGTGCCAGCAGTTTAAATCGAAGGGCGGGGAGCTCCTACGAGCAGTACTTC. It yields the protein CASSLNRRAGSSYEQYF.

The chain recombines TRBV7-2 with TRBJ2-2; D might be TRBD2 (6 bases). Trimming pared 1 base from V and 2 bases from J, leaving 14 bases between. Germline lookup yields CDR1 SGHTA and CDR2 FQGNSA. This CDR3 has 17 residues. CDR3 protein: CASSLDSRAGNTGELFF. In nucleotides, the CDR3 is TGTGCCAGCAGCTTAGATAGCCGAGCGGGTAACACCGGGGAGCTGTTTTTT.

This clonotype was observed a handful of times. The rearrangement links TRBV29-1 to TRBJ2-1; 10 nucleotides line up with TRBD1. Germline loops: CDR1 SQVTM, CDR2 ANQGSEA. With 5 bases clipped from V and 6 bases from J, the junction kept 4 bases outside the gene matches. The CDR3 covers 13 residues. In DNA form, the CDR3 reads TGCAGCGTTTGGGACAGGGGAATCAATGAGCAGTTCTTC. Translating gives CSVWDRGINEQFF.

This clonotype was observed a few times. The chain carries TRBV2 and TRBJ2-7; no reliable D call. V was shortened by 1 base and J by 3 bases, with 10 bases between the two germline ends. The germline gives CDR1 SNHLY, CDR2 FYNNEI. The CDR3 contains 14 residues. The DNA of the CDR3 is TGTGCCAGCAGTGAAGGCGCAGACCACTACGAGCAGTACTTC. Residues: CASSEGADHYEQYF.

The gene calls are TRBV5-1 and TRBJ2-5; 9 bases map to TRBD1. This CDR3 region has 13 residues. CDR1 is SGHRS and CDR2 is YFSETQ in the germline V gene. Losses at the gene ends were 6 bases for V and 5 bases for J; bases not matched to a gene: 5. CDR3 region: CASKTGTGETQYF. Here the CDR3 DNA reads TGCGCCAGCAAGACCGGGACAGGGGAGACCCAGTACTTC.

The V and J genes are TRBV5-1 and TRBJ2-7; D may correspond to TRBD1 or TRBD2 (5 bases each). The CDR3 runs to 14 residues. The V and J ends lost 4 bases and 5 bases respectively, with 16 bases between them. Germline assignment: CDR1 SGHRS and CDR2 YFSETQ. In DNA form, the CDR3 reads TGCGCCAGCAGCCTAACGGGACCTCCGGACGAGCAGTACTTC. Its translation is CASSLTGPPDEQYF. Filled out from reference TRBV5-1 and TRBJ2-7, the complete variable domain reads KAGVTQTPRYLIKTRGQQVTLSCSPISGHRSVSWYQQTPGQGLQFLFEYFSETQRNKGNFPGRFSGRQFSNSRSEMNVSTLELGDSALYLCASSLTGPPDEQYFGPGTRLTVT.

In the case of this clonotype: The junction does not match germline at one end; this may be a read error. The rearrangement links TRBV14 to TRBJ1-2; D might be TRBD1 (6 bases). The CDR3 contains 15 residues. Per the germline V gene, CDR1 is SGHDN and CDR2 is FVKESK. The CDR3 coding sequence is TGTGCCAGCAGCCAAACGCGGGGGGCCCTCTATGGCTTCACCTTC. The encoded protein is CASSQTRGALYGFTF.

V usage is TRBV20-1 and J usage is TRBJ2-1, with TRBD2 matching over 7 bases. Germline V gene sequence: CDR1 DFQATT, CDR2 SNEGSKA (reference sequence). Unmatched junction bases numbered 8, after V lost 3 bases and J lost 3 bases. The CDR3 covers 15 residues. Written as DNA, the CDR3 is TGCAGTGCTAGCCACTCTAGCGGATACTACAATGAGCAGTTCTTC. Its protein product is CSASHSSGYYNEQFF.

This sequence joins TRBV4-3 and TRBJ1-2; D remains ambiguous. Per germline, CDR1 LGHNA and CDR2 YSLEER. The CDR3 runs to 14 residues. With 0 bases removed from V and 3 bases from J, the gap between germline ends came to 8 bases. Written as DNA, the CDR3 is TGCGCCAGCAGCCAAGATTACAGCCACTATGGCTACACCTTC. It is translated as CASSQDYSHYGYTF.

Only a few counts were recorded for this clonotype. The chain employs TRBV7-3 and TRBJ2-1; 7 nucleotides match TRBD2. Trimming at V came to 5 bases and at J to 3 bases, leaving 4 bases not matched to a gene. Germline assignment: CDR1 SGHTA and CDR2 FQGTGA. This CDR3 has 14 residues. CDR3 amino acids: CASSPTSVYNEQFF. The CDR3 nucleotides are TGTGCCAGCAGCCCTACTAGCGTCTACAATGAGCAGTTCTTC.

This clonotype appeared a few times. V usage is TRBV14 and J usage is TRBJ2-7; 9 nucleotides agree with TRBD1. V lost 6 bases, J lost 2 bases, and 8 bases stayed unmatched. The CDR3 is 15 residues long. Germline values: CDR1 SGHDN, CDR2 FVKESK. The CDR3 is CASRRGTGTPYEQYF. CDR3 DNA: TGTGCCAGCAGACGTGGGACAGGGACTCCCTACGAGCAGTACTTC. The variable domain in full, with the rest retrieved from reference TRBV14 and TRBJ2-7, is EAGVTQFPSHSVIEKGQTVTLRCDPISGHDNLYWYRRVMGKEIKFLLHFVKESKQDESGMPNNRFLAERTGGTYSTLKVQPAELEDSGVYFCASRRGTGTPYEQYFGPGTRLTVT.